A selection of T cell receptor beta chains follows, all from one sample in a study of cytomegalovirus exposure and HLA in healthy donors. Profiling relied on immunoSEQ multiplex PCR, and the TCRdb table lists in-frame clones only, not all of them. The table records 100,000 to 150,000 clones, more than 75% of them present only once. The specimen was PBMCs. Receptor source: a man between 18 and 35 years old in good health and CMV-seronegative. The CDR3 runs from the conserved cysteine through the conserved F or W. D genes are given only for firm matches. Rows may omit the clone size; those that give it use once, few, many or a size class.

V	J	D	size	CDR3	DNA
TRBV10-3	TRBJ2-1	TRBD2	.	CAISEWDSGYNEQFF	TGTGCCATCAGTGAGTGGGATAGCGGGTACAATGAGCAGTTCTTC
TRBV27	TRBJ1-6	TRBD1	.	CASSTGQGRDSPLHF	TGTGCCAGCAGTACAGGACAGGGGAGGGATTCACCCCTCCACTTT
TRBV11-2	TRBJ2-3	TRBD1	.	CASSPQGAGADTQYF	TGTGCCAGCAGCCCACAGGGGGCTGGTGCAGATACGCAGTATTTT
TRBV27	TRBJ2-7	.	.	CASSSSRGTYEQYF	TGTGCCAGCAGTTCGTCCCGAGGCACCTACGAGCAGTACTTC
TRBV2	TRBJ2-4	TRBD1	.	CASSGVPGQGSKNIQYF	TGTGCCAGCAGTGGAGTTCCGGGACAGGGTTCCAAAAACATTCAGTACTTC
TRBV5-5	TRBJ1-2	TRBD1	.	CASSQTGQWDGYTF	TGTGCCAGCAGCCAGACAGGGCAATGGGATGGCTACACCTTC
TRBV6-5	TRBJ2-1	TRBD1	once	CASSRGQGSHEQFF	TGTGCCAGCAGTCGCGGACAGGGGTCCCATGAGCAGTTCTTC
TRBV27	TRBJ2-7	.	.	CASRTLGQGTYEQYF	TGTGCCAGCAGGACCTTGGGCCAGGGTACCTACGAGCAGTACTTC
TRBV7-9	TRBJ2-6	.	once	CASSSNTYRGANVLTF	TGTGCCAGCAGCTCTAACACTTACAGGGGGGCCAACGTCCTGACTTTC
TRBV5-4	TRBJ2-1	.	.	CASSLGTLEQFF	TGTGCCAGCAGCCTAGGGACACTGGAGCAGTTCTTC
TRBV28	TRBJ2-7	.	.	CASGRPGAYEQYF	TGTGCCAGCGGCAGGCCGGGGGCCTACGAGCAGTACTTC
TRBV19	TRBJ1-1	.	.	CASSVLQGRSAFF	TGTGCCAGTAGTGTACTACAGGGCAGGTCGGCTTTCTTT
TRBV9	TRBJ2-3	TRBD2	.	CASSGTSGPDTQYF	TGTGCCAGCAGCGGGACTAGCGGGCCAGATACGCAGTATTTT
TRBV19	TRBJ1-1	.	.	CASNPERGRWTEAFF	TGTGCCAGTAATCCGGAGCGGGGGAGATGGACTGAAGCTTTCTTT
TRBV7-9	TRBJ2-7	.	.	CASSPMGLGGRDVSEQYF	TGTGCCAGCAGCCCTATGGGGCTCGGGGGAAGGGATGTTTCCGAGCAGTACTTC
TRBV9	TRBJ1-1	.	few	CASSVAPGNTEAFF	TGTGCCAGCAGCGTAGCTCCAGGGAACACTGAAGCTTTCTTT
TRBV7-9	TRBJ2-3	TRBD2	.	CASSSTSGGAEDTQYF	TGTGCCAGCAGCTCGACTAGCGGGGGGGCGGAAGATACGCAGTATTTT
TRBV4-1	TRBJ1-1	TRBD1	.	CASSLSQGDRGVNTEAFF	TGCGCCAGCAGCCTCTCTCAGGGGGACAGGGGGGTGAACACTGAAGCTTTCTTT
TRBV7-9	TRBJ2-7	.	.	CASSPPGVGSREQYF	TGTGCCAGCAGCCCCCCCGGTGTTGGCTCGAGGGAGCAGTACTTC
TRBV29-1	TRBJ2-7	TRBD1	.	CSVSRDRGYEQYF	TGCAGCGTCAGCCGGGACAGGGGTTACGAGCAGTACTTC
TRBV5-1	TRBJ2-7	TRBD1	.	CASSFRTGVAYEQYF	TGCGCCAGCAGCTTTAGGACAGGGGTGGCCTACGAGCAGTACTTC
TRBV21-1	TRBJ1-5	.	.	CASSKVLWTGGCQPQHF	TGTGCCAGCAGCAAAGTCCTATGGACAGGGGGCTGTCAGCCCCAGCATTTT
TRBV4-3	TRBJ1-2	.	once	CASSPLLTDNYGYTF	TGCGCCAGCAGCCCCCTCTTGACAGATAACTATGGCTACACCTTC
TRBV4-1	TRBJ2-2	TRBD1	.	CASSQDPQGTGELFF	TGCGCCAGCAGCCAAGATCCACAGGGGACCGGGGAGCTGTTTTTT
TRBV7-6	TRBJ2-7	.	.	CASSPGPSYEQYF	TGTGCCAGCAGCCCAGGGCCCTCCTACGAGCAGTACTTC
TRBV13	TRBJ2-7	.	.	CASRSPGENEQYF	TGTGCCAGCAGGTCCCCAGGGGAGAACGAGCAGTACTTC
TRBV5-1	TRBJ1-5	.	once	CASSLRGGANQPQHF	TGCGCCAGCAGCTTGCGAGGGGGAGCAAATCAGCCCCAGCATTTT
TRBV7-8	TRBJ2-3	TRBD2	.	CASIPVAGGSDTQYF	TGTGCCAGCATCCCAGTAGCGGGGGGGTCAGATACGCAGTATTTT
TRBV19	TRBJ1-1	.	.	CASSNGWNTEAFF	TGTGCCAGTAGTAACGGGTGGAACACTGAAGCTTTCTTT
TRBV18	TRBJ2-3	.	.	CASSPTAGWGGRGDTQYF	TGTGCCAGCTCACCAACTGCCGGCTGGGGGGGGCGGGGAGATACGCAGTATTTT
TRBV4-1	TRBJ2-7	TRBD1	.	CASSQGQGTYEQYF	TGCGCCAGCAGCCAGGGACAGGGCACCTACGAGCAGTACTTC
TRBV7-3	TRBJ2-7	TRBD2	.	CASSPRGRAEQYF	TGTGCCAGCAGCCCTCGGGGGAGGGCCGAGCAGTACTTC
TRBV27	TRBJ2-7	TRBD2	.	CASSFTSTSPLSGEQYF	TGTGCCAGCAGTTTTACCAGTACTAGTCCGCTTAGCGGGGAGCAGTACTTC
TRBV7-9	TRBJ1-2	.	.	CSSSKGSYGYTF	TGTTCCAGCAGCAAAGGGAGCTATGGCTACACCTTC
TRBV5-5	TRBJ1-6	.	.	CASSVLDSLNSPLHF	TGTGCCAGCAGCGTCCTGGACAGCTTGAATTCACCCCTCCACTTT
TRBV5-6	TRBJ2-7	TRBD2	.	CASSLTGAGVGEQYF	TGTGCCAGCAGCTTAACGGGAGCGGGGGTCGGGGAGCAGTACTTC
TRBV5-1	TRBJ2-7	TRBD2	.	CASSTRGVHEQYF	TGCGCCAGCAGCACCCGGGGGGTCCACGAGCAGTACTTC
TRBV9	TRBJ2-7	.	.	CASSISTSSYEQYF	TGTGCCAGCAGCATTTCTACTAGCAGCTACGAGCAGTACTTC
TRBV7-9	TRBJ2-7	.	.	CASSLDLTGYEQYF	TGTGCCAGCAGCTTGGACCTAACAGGGTACGAGCAGTACTTC
TRBV4-1	TRBJ2-7	.	.	CASSQDLGGSYYEQYF	TGCGCCAGCAGCCAAGATCTGGGGGGTTCCTACTACGAGCAGTACTTC
TRBV5-1	TRBJ1-4	.	.	CASSPGLQRVDEKLFF	TGCGCCAGCAGCCCGGGCCTACAGCGGGTGGATGAAAAACTGTTTTTT
TRBV5-6	TRBJ1-1	.	.	CASSLVVGDRGAFF	TGTGCCAGCAGCTTGGTGGTCGGGGATCGTGGAGCTTTCTTT
TRBV9	TRBJ1-2	.	.	CASSTAQGLGYTF	TGTGCCAGCTCGACCGCCCAGGGGCTTGGCTACACCTTC
TRBV7-8	TRBJ1-1	.	.	CASSLQPGDTEAFF	TGTGCCAGCAGCTTACAACCAGGGGACACTGAAGCTTTCTTT
TRBV7-2	TRBJ2-1	.	.	CASSFAGSRGVEQFF	TGTGCCAGCTCCTTCGCGGGGAGTAGAGGGGTTGAGCAGTTCTTC
TRBV19	TRBJ1-2	.	.	CASTNPGKGNYGYTF	TGTGCCAGTACAAATCCAGGGAAGGGTAACTATGGCTACACCTTC
TRBV19	TRBJ2-3	.	.	CASSAELRVYTDTQYF	TGTGCCAGTAGTGCCGAACTGAGGGTTTACACAGATACGCAGTATTTT
TRBV29-1	TRBJ2-7	.	.	CSARSSYEQYF	TGCAGCGCCCGGAGTTCCTACGAGCAGTACTTC
TRBV7-9	TRBJ2-1	TRBD2	few	CASSPGLAGGNEQFF	TGTGCCAGCAGCCCGGGGCTAGCGGGGGGTAATGAGCAGTTCTTC
TRBV9	TRBJ2-1	.	.	CASSVGSSDNEQFF	TGTGCCAGCAGCGTAGGGAGTAGCGACAATGAGCAGTTCTTC
TRBV5-3	TRBJ2-1	.	few	CARSWGGSEQFF	TGTGCCAGAAGCTGGGGGGGCAGTGAGCAGTTCTTC
TRBV19	TRBJ1-6	.	once	CASSQQGVTNNSPLHF	TGTGCCAGTAGCCAACAGGGCGTTACCAATAATTCACCCCTCCACTTT
TRBV10-3	TRBJ2-7	TRBD1	once	CAISEGGTGVNEQYF	TGTGCCATCAGTGAGGGAGGGACAGGGGTTAACGAGCAGTACTTC
TRBV27	TRBJ2-5	TRBD2	.	CASRWRGGGETQYF	TGTGCCAGTAGGTGGCGGGGGGGCGGAGAGACCCAGTACTTC
TRBV2	TRBJ1-1	.	.	CARAGAGNTEAFF	TGTGCCAGGGCTGGGGCAGGGAACACTGAAGCTTTCTTT
TRBV5-1	TRBJ2-4	TRBD2	.	CASSPPAGEGIQYF	TGCGCCAGCAGCCCCCCGGCGGGGGAGGGCATTCAGTACTTC
TRBV7-3	TRBJ1-5	.	.	CASSQTGNRSNQPQHF	TGTGCCAGCAGCCAGACAGGTAACCGAAGCAATCAGCCCCAGCATTTT
TRBV5-1	TRBJ1-1	.	few	CASSLAGVITEAFF	TGCGCCAGCAGCTTGGCGGGGGTTATCACTGAAGCTTTCTTT